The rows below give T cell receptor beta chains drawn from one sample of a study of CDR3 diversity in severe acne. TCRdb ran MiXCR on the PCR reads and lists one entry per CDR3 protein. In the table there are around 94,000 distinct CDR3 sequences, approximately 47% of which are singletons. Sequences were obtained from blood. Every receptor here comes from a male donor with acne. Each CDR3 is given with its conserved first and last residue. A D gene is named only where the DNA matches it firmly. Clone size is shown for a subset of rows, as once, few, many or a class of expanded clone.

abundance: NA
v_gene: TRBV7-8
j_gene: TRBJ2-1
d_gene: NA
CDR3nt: TGTGCCAGCAGCTTAGCCCCCAATGAGCAGTTCTTC
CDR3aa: CASSLAPNEQFF

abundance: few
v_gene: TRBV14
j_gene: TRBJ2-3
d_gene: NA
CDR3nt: TGTGCCAGCAGCCAAGATGGGTGGGTTAGCACAGATACGCAGTATTTT
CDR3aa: CASSQDGWVSTDTQYF

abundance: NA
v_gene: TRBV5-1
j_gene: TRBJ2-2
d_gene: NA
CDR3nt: TGCGCCAGCAGCTTAGAAGGGACGGTGAACACCGGGGAGCTGTTTTTT
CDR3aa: CASSLEGTVNTGELFF

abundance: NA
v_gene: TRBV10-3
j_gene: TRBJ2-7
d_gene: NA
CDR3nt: TGTGCCAGCAGTTACTCGACAGGTAGCGTCGAGCAGTACTTC
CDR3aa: CASSYSTGSVEQYF

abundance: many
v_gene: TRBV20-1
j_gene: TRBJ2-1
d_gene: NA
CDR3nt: TGCAGTGCTAGTTTTCCGGGACCCGCCTACAATGAGCAGTTCTTC
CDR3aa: CSASFPGPAYNEQFF

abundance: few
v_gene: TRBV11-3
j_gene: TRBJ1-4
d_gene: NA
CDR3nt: TGTGCCAGCACCAGGGAAGGTGAAAAACTGTTTTTT
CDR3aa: CASTREGEKLFF

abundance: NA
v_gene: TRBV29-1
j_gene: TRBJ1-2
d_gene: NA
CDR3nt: TGCAGCGTTGTCCCCGGCCTCGACTATGGCTACACCTTC
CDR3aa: CSVVPGLDYGYTF

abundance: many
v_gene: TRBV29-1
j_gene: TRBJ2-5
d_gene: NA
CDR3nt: TGCAGCGTTGATGGAGGGCAGTGGGAGACCCAGTACTTC
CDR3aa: CSVDGGQWETQYF

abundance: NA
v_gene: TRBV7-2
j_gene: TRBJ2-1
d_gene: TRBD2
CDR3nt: TGTGCCAGCAGCCCAACCGGGACTAGCGGGAGCTCCTACAATGAGCAGTTCTTC
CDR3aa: CASSPTGTSGSSYNEQFF

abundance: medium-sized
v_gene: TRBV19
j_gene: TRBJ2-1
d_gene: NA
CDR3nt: TGTGCCAGTAGTAGACAGTACAATGAGCAGTTCTTC
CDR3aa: CASSRQYNEQFF

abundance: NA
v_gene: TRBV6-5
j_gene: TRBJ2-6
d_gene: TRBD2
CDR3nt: TGTGCCAGCAGTTACGGGGGGGCTGGGGCCAACGTCCTGACTTTC
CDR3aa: CASSYGGAGANVLTF

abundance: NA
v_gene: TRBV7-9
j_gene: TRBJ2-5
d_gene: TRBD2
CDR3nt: TGTGCCAGCAGCTTCCCTGGACTAGATTCTTGGGAGACCCAGTACTTC
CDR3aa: CASSFPGLDSWETQYF

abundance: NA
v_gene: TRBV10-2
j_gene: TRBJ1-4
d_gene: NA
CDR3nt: TGCGCCAGCGGCGGTAGGGCGAATGAAAAACTGTTTTTT
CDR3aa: CASGGRANEKLFF

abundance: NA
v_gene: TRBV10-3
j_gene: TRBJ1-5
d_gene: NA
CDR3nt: TGTGCCATCAGTGATAGACAACCTGATCAGCCCCAGCATTTT
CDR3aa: CAISDRQPDQPQHF

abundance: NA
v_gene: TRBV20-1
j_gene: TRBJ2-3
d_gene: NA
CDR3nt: TGCAGTGCCACTCCTGGGGGGGGCGGAGCAGATACGCAGTATTTT
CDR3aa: CSATPGGGGADTQYF

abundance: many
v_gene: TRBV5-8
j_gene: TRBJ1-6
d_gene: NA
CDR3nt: TGTGCCAGCAGCCTGACAGGAGATAATTCACCCCTCCACTTT
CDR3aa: CASSLTGDNSPLHF

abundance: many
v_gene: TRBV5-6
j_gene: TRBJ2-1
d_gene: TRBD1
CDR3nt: TGTGCCAGCAGCTTCGGACAGGGAGGAGGACAGTTCTTC
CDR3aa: CASSFGQGGGQFF

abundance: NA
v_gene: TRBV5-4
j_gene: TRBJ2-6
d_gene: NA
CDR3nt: TGTGCCAGCAGCTCGGACAACTCTGGGGCCAACGTCCTGACTTTC
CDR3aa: CASSSDNSGANVLTF

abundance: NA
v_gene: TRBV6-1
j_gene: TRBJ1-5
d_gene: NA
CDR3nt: TGTGCCAGCAGTGAAGAAGGTGTGGGGAATCAGCCCCAGCATTTT
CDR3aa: CASSEEGVGNQPQHF

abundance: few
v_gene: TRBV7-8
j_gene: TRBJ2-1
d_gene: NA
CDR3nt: TGTGCCAGCAACCTGCTCGGCAGCTCCTACAATGAGCAGTTCTTC
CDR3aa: CASNLLGSSYNEQFF

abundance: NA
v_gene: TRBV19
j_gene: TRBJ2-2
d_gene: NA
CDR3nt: TGTGCCAGTAGTATCCGTCCTAACACCGGGGAGCTGTTTTTT
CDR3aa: CASSIRPNTGELFF

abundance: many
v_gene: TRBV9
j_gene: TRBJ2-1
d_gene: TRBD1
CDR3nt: TGTGCCAGCAGCGTCGCATACAGGGGTGGTGAGCAGTTCTTC
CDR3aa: CASSVAYRGGEQFF

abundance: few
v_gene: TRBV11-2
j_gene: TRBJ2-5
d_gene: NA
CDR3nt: TGTGCCAGCAGCTTAGTGGGCCGAAAAGAGACCCAGTACTTC
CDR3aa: CASSLVGRKETQYF

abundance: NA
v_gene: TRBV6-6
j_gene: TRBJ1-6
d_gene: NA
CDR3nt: TGCGCCAGCAGTGAGTCGGGAACGGGCCCCTATAATTCACCCCTCCACTTT
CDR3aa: CASSESGTGPYNSPLHF

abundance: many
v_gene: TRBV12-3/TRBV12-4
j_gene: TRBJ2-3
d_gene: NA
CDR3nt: TGTGCCAGCAGTTTAGGATACGATTCAGATACGCAGTATTTT
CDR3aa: CASSLGYDSDTQYF

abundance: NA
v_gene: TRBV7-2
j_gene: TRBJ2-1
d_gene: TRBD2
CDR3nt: TGTGCCAGCAGCAAACCGGGACTAAGAGATGAGCAGCTCTTC
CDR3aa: CASSKPGLRDEQLF

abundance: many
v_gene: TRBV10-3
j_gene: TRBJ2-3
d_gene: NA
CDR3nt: TGTGCCATCAGTGAGCCGTCACTCATAGATACGCAGTATTTT
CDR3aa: CAISEPSLIDTQYF

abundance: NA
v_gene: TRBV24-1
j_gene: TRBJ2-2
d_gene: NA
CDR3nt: TGTGCCACCAGTGATTTTAAAAACACCGGGGAGCTGTTTTTT
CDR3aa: CATSDFKNTGELFF

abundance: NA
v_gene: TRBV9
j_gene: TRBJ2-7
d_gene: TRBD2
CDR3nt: TGTGCCAGCAGCTCCGGGACTAGCGGGACCGAGCAGTACTTC
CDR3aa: CASSSGTSGTEQYF

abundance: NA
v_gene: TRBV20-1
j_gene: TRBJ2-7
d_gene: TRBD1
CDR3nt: TGCAGTGCATCGACAGGGGTATACGAGCAGTACTTC
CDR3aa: CSASTGVYEQYF

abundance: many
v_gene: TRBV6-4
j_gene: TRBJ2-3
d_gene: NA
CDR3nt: TGTGCCAGCAGTGTAAGGAGCACAGATACGCAGTATTTT
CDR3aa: CASSVRSTDTQYF

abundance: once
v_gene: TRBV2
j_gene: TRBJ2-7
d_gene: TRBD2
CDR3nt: TGTGCCAGCGCCTTTCTAGCGGGAGGGGGGGGTTACGAGCAGTACTTC
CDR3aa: CASAFLAGGGGYEQYF